The 29 T cell receptor beta chains below were found in one sample sequenced in a study of TIL therapy for anti-PD-1-resistant metastatic lung cancer. The libraries were made with immunoSEQ v3. Clones were sequenced by immunoSEQ multiplex PCR, and TCRdb holds only the in-frame ones, with some missing. Among about 32,000 clones, about 70% were seen once, and the ten largest hold about 3%. This sample's time point: pre-treatment sample, taken before nivolumab and TIL therapy. The sequences come from blood, collected at baseline. All receptors come from a woman aged 30-85 years with non-small cell lung cancer.

V and J are TRBV5-6 and TRBJ1-3; D remains ambiguous. Trimming took 0 bases from V and 0 from J, leaving 4 bases between them. The CDR3 consists of 14 residues. Germline V lookup: CDR1 SGHDT, CDR2 YYEEEE. The CDR3: CASSLVSSGNTIYF. CDR3 nucleotide sequence: TGTGCCAGCAGCTTGGTCAGCTCTGGAAACACCATATATTTT.

The chain employs TRBV7-2 and TRBJ2-7; D is unresolved. V was cut by 3 bases and J by 0 bases, with 12 bases left in between. The CDR3 covers 15 residues. The germline V gene encodes CDR1 SGHTA and CDR2 FQGNSA. CDR3 sequence (DNA): TGTGCCAGCAGCTTTCGAGAACCCCCCTCCTACGAGCAGTACTTC. Protein sequence: CASSFREPPSYEQYF.

This clone was seen a few times. The J gene is TRBJ2-7, the V gene TRBV28; D not certain. The CDR3 contains 13 residues. The germline V and J ends were trimmed by 2 bases and 2 bases, with 7 bases remaining between them. Germline V gives CDR1 MDHEN, CDR2 SYDVKM. CDR3 loop: CASSLVGAYEQYF. The CDR3 nucleotides read TGTGCCAGCAGTTTAGTCGGAGCCTACGAGCAGTACTTC.

The chain uses TRBV14 and TRBJ1-5, with D uncertain. The CDR3 covers 13 residues. Germline V lookup: CDR1 SGHDN, CDR2 FVKESK. Trimming shortened V by 2 bases and J by 5 bases, and 7 bases separated the two germline ends. The CDR3 here is CASSQQRDQPQHF. CDR3 nucleotides: TGTGCCAGCAGCCAACAGAGGGATCAGCCCCAGCATTTT.

The V and J genes are TRBV6-1 and TRBJ2-5; tentative D call: TRBD1 (5 bases). V lost 10 bases and J 4 bases, leaving 10 bases between the germline ends. This CDR3 region has 11 residues. Germline V lookup: CDR1 MNHNS, CDR2 SASEGT. This chain's CDR3 is CATQGGETQYF. The CDR3 DNA is TGTGCCACCCAGGGTGGAGAGACCCAGTACTTC.

This clone occurred a few times. The rearrangement joins TRBV7-6 to TRBJ2-7, with 11 bases fitting TRBD1. Germline V gives CDR1 SGHVS, CDR2 FNYEAQ. The CDR3 consists of 14 residues. The V and J ends lost 3 bases and 3 bases, in that order; junction bases with no gene match: 1. The CDR3 nucleotides are TGTGCCAGCAGCTTGGGACAGGGGGACTACGAGCAGTACTTC. This sequence encodes CASSLGQGDYEQYF.

The rearrangement uses TRBV12-5 and TRBJ2-3; D is undetermined. V was cut by 1 base and J by 2 bases, with 7 bases left in between. This CDR3 comprises 14 residues. Germline V gene data show CDR1 as LGHNT and CDR2 as FRNRAP. This CDR3 reads CASGLGKLTDTQYF. CDR3 in DNA: TGTGCTAGTGGTTTGGGGAAGCTCACAGATACGCAGTATTTT.

This rearrangement joins TRBV11-2 to TRBJ2-7; 9 nucleotides match TRBD1. CDR3 length: 17 residues. CDR1 SGHAT and CDR2 FQNNGV come from the germline V gene. With V trimmed by 1 base and J by 5 bases, 12 bases remained unmatched. The CDR3 protein is CASSLVTSGTGKNEQYF. The CDR3 bases are TGTGCCAGCAGCTTAGTCACCTCCGGGACAGGGAAAAACGAGCAGTACTTC.

V and J are TRBV7-2 and TRBJ2-7; 14 bases are a match to TRBD2. Germline V gene lookup returns CDR1 SGHTA and CDR2 FQGNSA. V lost 4 bases to trimming and J lost 5 bases; unmatched junction nucleotides: 7. The CDR3 extends over 16 amino acids. CDR3 sequence (DNA): TGTGCCAGCAGCTCCCGACTAGCGGGAGGGCCCCACGAGCAGTACTTC. It specifies CASSSRLAGGPHEQYF.

The chain couples TRBV5-1 to TRBJ1-4; TRBD1 is a possible D gene (5 bases). Germline CDR1 reads SGHRS; CDR2 reads YFSETQ. This CDR3 has 15 residues. V shed 7 bases and J shed 0 bases, with 13 bases lying between them. CDR3 nucleotides: TGCGCCAGCGCGGGGGACGCTGCAACTAATGAAAAACTGTTTTTT. Protein product: CASAGDAATNEKLFF.

The gene calls are TRBV29-1 and TRBJ2-7, with TRBD1 identical over 8 bases. Germline V CDR1 and CDR2: SQVTM, ANQGSEA. The V gene end was trimmed by 7 bases and the J gene end by 4 bases; junction bases not matched to a gene: 12. The CDR3 is made up of 14 amino acids. The CDR3 protein is CSGGTGAPQYEQYF. Written as DNA, the CDR3 is TGCAGCGGAGGGACAGGAGCCCCACAATACGAGCAGTACTTC.

The V and J genes are TRBV14 and TRBJ2-3, with 12 bases aligning to TRBD2. Germline CDR1 and CDR2: SGHDN and FVKESK. The CDR3 consists of 18 residues. The junction had 9 bases not matched to a gene; V was cut back by 2 bases and J by 3 bases. CDR3 region: CASSQTGTSGLGTDTQYF. The CDR3, as DNA: TGTGCCAGCAGCCAAACGGGGACTAGCGGGTTAGGGACAGATACGCAGTATTTT.

The chain couples TRBV6-1 to TRBJ2-5; TRBD2 aligns across 9 bases. The CDR3 length is 14 residues. V lost 7 bases to trimming and J lost 3 bases; unmatched junction nucleotides: 6. Looked up from germline, CDR1 is MNHNS and CDR2 is SASEGT. CDR3 in amino acids: CASTPSGVKETQYF. The CDR3 DNA follows: TGTGCCAGCACACCTAGCGGGGTCAAAGAGACCCAGTACTTC.

The rearrangement uses TRBV5-1 and TRBJ1-3; no clear D. The V gene lost 0 bases and the J gene lost 2 bases, with 3 bases spanning the gap. The CDR3 has 13 residues. The germline gives CDR1 SGHRS, CDR2 YFSETQ. In DNA, the CDR3 is TGCGCCAGCAGCTTGGGGGCTGGAAACACCATATATTTT. Encoded protein: CASSLGAGNTIYF.

The CDR3 here is CASRTGNQPQHF. Here the CDR3 DNA reads TGTGCCAGCAGAACAGGGAATCAGCCCCAGCATTTT. The chain employs TRBV27 and TRBJ1-5; tentatively, D is TRBD1 (6 bases). Trimming shortened V by 6 bases and J by 4 bases, and 7 bases separated the two germline ends. From germline, CDR1 is MNHEY and CDR2 SMNVEV (reference sequence). The CDR3 runs 12 residues.

This clone appeared a few times. The chain recombines TRBV25-1 with TRBJ2-7; D remains ambiguous. V dropped 5 bases and J dropped 3 bases, with 5 bases sitting between them. The CDR3 is 11 amino acids. Germline assignment: CDR1 MGHDK and CDR2 SYGVNS. The CDR3 region is CASSPDYEQYF. Written as DNA, the CDR3 is TGTGCCAGCAGTCCCGACTACGAGCAGTACTTC.

The V call is TRBV6-1, the J call TRBJ2-7; D is uncertain. The CDR3 extends over 12 amino acids. The germline V gene has CDR1 MNHNS and CDR2 SASEGT. Trimming removed 2 bases at V and 7 bases at J, with 9 bases between. CDR3 sequence reads: CASSEFQREQYF. The DNA of the CDR3 is TGTGCCAGCAGTGAATTCCAGAGAGAGCAGTACTTC.

CDR3 amino acids: CASSLRRDGYTF. In DNA, the CDR3 is TGTGCCAGCTCCCTTAGGAGGGATGGCTACACCTTC. The chain combines TRBV18 with TRBJ1-2; unclear D gene. Trimming pared 6 bases from V and 6 bases from J, leaving 11 bases between. This CDR3 is built from 12 residues. Germline V gives CDR1 KGHSH, CDR2 LQKENI. The full variable domain, in which reference TRBV18 and TRBJ1-2 provide the parts outside the CDR3, is NAGVMQNPRHLVRRRGQEARLRCSPMKGHSHVYWYRQLPEEGLKFMVYLQKENIIDESGMPKERFSAEFPKEGPSILRIQQVVRGDSAAYFCASSLRRDGYTFGSGTRLTVV.

This chain joins TRBV11-3 and TRBJ2-1, with D perhaps matching TRBD1 (6 bases). Germline V gives CDR1 SGHNT, CDR2 YENEEA. The CDR3 spans 13 residues. Trimming pared 8 bases from V and 4 bases from J, leaving 12 bases between. The CDR3 DNA reads TGTGCCAGCTCCCAACAGGGATACAATGAGCAGTTCTTC. Amino acids: CASSQQGYNEQFF.

The table lists this clone with a few counts. This sequence joins TRBV30 and TRBJ2-2; TRBD2 is a possible D gene (6 bases). Germline CDR1 GTSNPN, CDR2 SVGIG (reference sequence). Trimming pared 0 bases from V and 7 bases from J, leaving 15 bases between. This CDR3 region has 15 residues. The DNA for the CDR3 is TGTGCCTGGAGTGTAGTGGGGGGTTGGATCGGGGAGCTGTTTTTT. Translation gives CAWSVVGGWIGELFF. Full variable domain (remainder filled in from reference TRBV30 and TRBJ2-2): SQTIHQWPATLVQPVGSPLSLECTVEGTSNPNLYWYRQAAGRGLQLLFYSVGIGQISSEVPQNLSASRPQDRQFILSSKKLLLSDSGFYLCAWSVVGGWIGELFFGEGSRLTVL.

This clone was observed once. V gene TRBV2 combines with J gene TRBJ2-5; D remains unclear. The J call could be wrong; TRBJ2-7 is a better fit for the DNA end. Germline V lookup: CDR1 SNHLY, CDR2 FYNNEI. This CDR3 has 14 residues. CDR3 DNA sequence: TGTGCCAGCAGTTATGACGTAGTCTCCTACGAGCAGTACTTC. Amino acid sequence: CASSYDVVSYEQYF.

V gene TRBV6-4 combines with J gene TRBJ1-2; possibly TRBD1 for D (6 bases). Trimming pared 0 bases from V and 2 bases from J, leaving 7 bases between. This CDR3 has 14 residues. Per germline, CDR1 MRHNA and CDR2 SNTAGT. CDR3 coding DNA: TGTGCCAGCAGTGACTCGACAGGAAACTATGGCTACACCTTC. Its protein product is CASSDSTGNYGYTF.

The chain is built from TRBV6-5 and TRBJ2-5; TRBD1 aligns across 9 bases. Trimming cost V 5 bases and J 6 bases; bases outside gene matches: 10. The CDR3 spans 15 residues. The V gene's germline CDR1 is MNHEY and CDR2 SVGAGI. The CDR3 protein is CASSPTGGAKKTQYF. The CDR3 DNA reads as TGTGCCAGCAGTCCCACAGGGGGCGCGAAGAAGACCCAGTACTTC.

The chain couples TRBV6-1 to TRBJ1-5; TRBD1 is a possible D gene (5 bases). Trimming removed 1 base from V and 5 bases from J, with 12 bases in between. The CDR3 runs to 15 residues. Germline V gene sequence: CDR1 MNHNS, CDR2 SASEGT. The CDR3 DNA reads TGTGCCAGCAGTGAAGATGGGGGGGACTATCAGCCCCAGCATTTT. Translating gives CASSEDGGDYQPQHF.

This clone is deemed medium-sized. The chain carries TRBV7-2 and TRBJ2-7, with D hard to call. Trimming took off 5 bases at V and 0 bases at J, with 8 bases between the two ends. Germline assignment: CDR1 SGHTA and CDR2 FQGNSA. The CDR3 is made up of 13 amino acids. The DNA for the CDR3 is TGTGCCAGCAGCCCGCCCGACTCCTACGAGCAGTACTTC. It is translated as CASSPPDSYEQYF.

This clone was seen a few times. This chain joins TRBV21-1 and TRBJ2-7. TRBV21-1 is listed as a pseudogene. The CDR3 totals 15 residues. The DNA for the CDR3 is TGTGCCAGCAGCAAAACGCGAACAGCGAGCTACGAGCAGTACTTC. Amino acid sequence: CASSKTRTASYEQYF.

The chain couples TRBV4-2 to TRBJ1-3; 9 bases match TRBD1. J gave up 4 bases and V 0 bases, and 1 base lay outside the gene matches. CDR1 and CDR2 (germline): LGHNA, YNFKEQ. The CDR3 runs to 15 residues. CDR3 sequence reads: CASSQDGTGGNTIYF. In DNA form, the CDR3 reads TGTGCCAGCAGCCAAGATGGGACAGGGGGAAACACCATATATTTT.

The chain uses TRBV7-2 and TRBJ2-5, with TRBD1 matching over 8 bases. The germline V gene has CDR1 SGHTA and CDR2 FQGNSA. CDR3 length: 15 residues. The J segment lost 1 base and the V segment lost 4 bases, leaving 5 bases of the junction unmatched. This chain's CDR3 is CASSSGQGAQETQYF. The CDR3 DNA is TGTGCCAGCAGCTCAGGACAGGGCGCCCAAGAGACCCAGTACTTC.

The J gene is TRBJ1-1, the V gene TRBV27, with 8 nucleotides matching TRBD1. The CDR3 is 13 amino acids. The V gene end was trimmed by 5 bases and the J gene end by 6 bases; junction bases not matched to a gene: 5. Germline V gives CDR1 MNHEY, CDR2 SMNVEV (reference sequence). The DNA for the CDR3 is TGTGCCAGCAGTCCGACAGGGGACCCTGAAGCTTTCTTT. Translated, it gives CASSPTGDPEAFF.